Listed below are T cell receptor beta chains from one sample, sequenced in a study of T-cell reconstitution after alpha-beta-depleted transplantation in children. TCRdb independently ran MiXCR on the PCR reads; one entry per CDR3 protein. The table records about 300,000 distinct CDR3 sequences, around 9.1% of them present only once. The sequenced sample was PBMCs, obtained before TCRalphabeta/CD19-depleted stem cell transplant. These receptors originate from a boy younger than two with acute myeloid leukemia, due to receive a stem cell transplant. Both conserved end residues are part of each CDR3. D genes are given only for firm matches. Not all rows give a size; the values are once, few, many and, for expanded clones, a class.

J	V	size	D	DNA	CDR3
TRBJ2-3	TRBV11-2	many	.	TGTGCCAGCAGCTTAGGCGACAATCGGGCGCAGTATTTT	CASSLGDNRAQYF
TRBJ2-1	TRBV7-9	few	.	TGTGCCAGCAGCTTAGGGGGATTGGGGTTTGTTGAGCAGTTCTTC	CASSLGGLGFVEQFF
TRBJ2-3	TRBV24-1	many	TRBD1	TGTGCCACCAGTGACACGCCGGGACAGGGGGTGGGAGATACGCAGTATTTT	CATSDTPGQGVGDTQYF
TRBJ2-7	TRBV20-1	many	TRBD1	TGCAGTGCTGCCGGGACAGGGGTCGAGCAGTACTTC	CSAAGTGVEQYF
TRBJ2-3	TRBV13	many	.	TGTGCCAGCAGCTTAGGACGGCATACGCAGTATTTT	CASSLGRHTQYF
TRBJ2-5	TRBV11-2	.	.	TGTACCAGCTGTTCAGCCCCTCTACCGGGACGGTACCAAGAGACCCAGTACTTC	CTSCSAPLPGRYQETQYF
TRBJ2-2	TRBV13	many	TRBD1	TGTGCCAGCAGCGGAAGGACAGGGGAATCCGGGGAGCTGTTTTTT	CASSGRTGESGELFF
TRBJ2-7	TRBV27	many	.	TGTGCCAGCAGCCCCCAGGGGGGGTACGAGCAGTACTTC	CASSPQGGYEQYF
TRBJ2-7	TRBV28	many	.	TGTGCCAGCAGTTTTCGCGACAGCCTACGGGAGCAGTACTTC	CASSFRDSLREQYF
TRBJ2-5	TRBV27	few	.	TGTGCCAGCAGTTTGACAGCGCGAGAGACCCAGTACTTC	CASSLTARETQYF
TRBJ1-3	TRBV12-3/TRBV12-4	many	.	TGTGCCAGCAGTTTCGGGGAGCTGGGGGGAAACACCATATATTTT	CASSFGELGGNTIYF
TRBJ1-5	TRBV24-1	many	.	TGTGCCACCAGTGATAGAAGGGGGGGCAATCAGCCCCAGCATTTT	CATSDRRGGNQPQHF
TRBJ2-3	TRBV24-1	few	.	TGTGCCACCAGTGATTTCCCCCGCCGTGGGTCGGATACGCATTATTTT	CATSDFPRRGSDTHYF
TRBJ2-7	TRBV5-1	few	TRBD2	TGCGCCAGCAGGGGGACTAGCGCCGGAGACGAGCAGTACTTC	CASRGTSAGDEQYF
TRBJ2-7	TRBV12-3/TRBV12-4	.	TRBD1	TGTGCCAGCAGTTCCGGGACAGGGGGAGTCTACGAGCAGTACTTC	CASSSGTGGVYEQYF
TRBJ2-3	TRBV28	many	.	TGTGCCGTCTCGGGCCGAAATACGCAGTATTTT	CAVSGRNTQYF
TRBJ2-1	TRBV19	.	TRBD2	TGTGCCAGTAGAGGGCTAGCGGAAGCCTACAATGAGCAGTTCTTC	CASRGLAEAYNEQFF
TRBJ2-7	TRBV6-2/TRBV6-3	.	TRBD2	TGTGCCAGCAGCGGGGGGTTCTCCTACGAGCAGTACTTC	CASSGGFSYEQYF
TRBJ1-6	TRBV5-1	many	.	TGCGCCAGCAGCCCGGACAGCTCCTATAATTCACCCCTCCACTTT	CASSPDSSYNSPLHF
TRBJ2-2	TRBV5-1	many	.	TGCGCCAGCAGCTGGACCTCTTACACCGGGGAGCTGTTTTTT	CASSWTSYTGELFF
TRBJ2-5	TRBV12-3/TRBV12-4	many	TRBD2	TGTGCCAGCGCTGGGGCGGGGGGGGTCGAAGAGACCCAGTACTTC	CASAGAGGVEETQYF